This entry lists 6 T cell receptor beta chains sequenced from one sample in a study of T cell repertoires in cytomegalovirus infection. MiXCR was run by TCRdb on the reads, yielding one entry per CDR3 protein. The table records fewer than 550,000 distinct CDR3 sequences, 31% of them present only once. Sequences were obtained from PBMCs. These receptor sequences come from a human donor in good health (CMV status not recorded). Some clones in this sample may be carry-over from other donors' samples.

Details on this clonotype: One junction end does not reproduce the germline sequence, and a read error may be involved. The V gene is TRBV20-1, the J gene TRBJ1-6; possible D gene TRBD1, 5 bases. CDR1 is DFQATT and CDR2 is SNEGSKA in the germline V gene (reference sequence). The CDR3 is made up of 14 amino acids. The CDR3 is CSAISGRVGSPLHF. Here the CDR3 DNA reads TGCAGCGCTATCTCAGGGAGGGTAGGATCACCCCTCCACTTT.

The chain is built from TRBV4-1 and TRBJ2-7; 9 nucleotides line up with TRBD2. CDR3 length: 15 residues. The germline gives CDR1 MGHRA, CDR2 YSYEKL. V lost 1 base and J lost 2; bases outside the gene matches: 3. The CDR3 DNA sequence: TGCGCCAGCAGCCAAGTGCGGGGGGGCACCTACGAGCAGTACTTC. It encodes CASSQVRGGTYEQYF.

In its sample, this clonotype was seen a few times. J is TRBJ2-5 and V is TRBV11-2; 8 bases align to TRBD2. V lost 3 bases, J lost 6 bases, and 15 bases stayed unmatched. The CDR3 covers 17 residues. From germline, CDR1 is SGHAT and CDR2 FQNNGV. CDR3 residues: CASSFPLGRGDQKTQYF. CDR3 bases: TGTGCCAGCAGCTTCCCCTTGGGGCGGGGGGACCAGAAGACCCAGTACTTC.

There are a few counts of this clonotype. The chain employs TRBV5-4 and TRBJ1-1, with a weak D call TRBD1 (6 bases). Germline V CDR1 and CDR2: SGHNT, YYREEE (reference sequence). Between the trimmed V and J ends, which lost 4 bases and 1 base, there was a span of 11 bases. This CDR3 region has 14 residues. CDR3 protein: CASSVQGRNTEAFF. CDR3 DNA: TGTGCCAGCAGCGTACAGGGTCGGAACACTGAAGCTTTCTTT. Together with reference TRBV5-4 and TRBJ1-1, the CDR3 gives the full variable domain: ETGVTQSPTHLIKTRGQQVTLRCSSQSGHNTVSWYQQALGQGPQFIFQYYREEENGRGNFPPRFSGLQFPNYSSELNVNALELDDSALYLCASSVQGRNTEAFFGQGTRLTVV.

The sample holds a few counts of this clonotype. CDR3 nucleotides: TGTGCCAGCAGTGAATGGGACAGGCCCGTCGAGACCCAGTACTTC. It yields the protein CASSEWDRPVETQYF. V gene TRBV25-1 combines with J gene TRBJ2-5, with 8 bases aligning to TRBD1. The CDR3 contains 15 residues. Germline V gene sequence: CDR1 MGHDK, CDR2 SYGVNS. V lost 1 base to trimming and J lost 5 bases; unmatched junction nucleotides: 6.

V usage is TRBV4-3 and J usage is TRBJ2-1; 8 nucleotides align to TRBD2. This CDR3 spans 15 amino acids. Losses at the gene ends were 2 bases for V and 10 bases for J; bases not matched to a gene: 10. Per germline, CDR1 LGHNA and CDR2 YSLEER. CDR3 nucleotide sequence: TGCGCCAGCAGCCAACCTCCCGGGGGGGCACGAGAGCAGTTCTTC. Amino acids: CASSQPPGGAREQFF.